The rows below give T cell receptor beta chains drawn from one sample of a study of technical replicates of blood from a few donors. The repertoire was sequenced with immunoSEQ multiplex PCR; TCRdb's copy has only in-frame clones and lacks some. This table has 68,000 or so clones, roughly 92% appearing once. The specimen was T cells isolated from PBMCs. The receptors stem from a human donor in good health. CDR3s include the opening cysteine and the closing phenylalanine or tryptophan. The D gene is left open where the match is weak. For some rows the clone size is stated as once, few or many, or as a class when expanded; others skip it.

>TRBJ2-1|TRBV6-5|.|TRBD2
TGTGCCAGCAGGCATCTTGGGGGGGATGAGCAGTTCTTC
CASRHLGGDEQFF
>TRBJ2-1|TRBV7-9|.|.
TGTGCCAGCAGCTTAGACATCGGGGGTATAGTCTTC
CASSLDIGGIVF
>TRBJ2-7|TRBV13|.|.
TGTGCCAGCAGCCCCCCTAGGTTTCGCGGGGAGCAGTACTTC
CASSPPRFRGEQYF
>TRBJ2-7|TRBV12-5|few|TRBD2
TGTGCTAGTGGTTTGGTACTGACTAGCGGACCTTTTGAGCAGTACTTC
CASGLVLTSGPFEQYF
>TRBJ2-6|TRBV27|.|TRBD2
TGTGCCAGCAGTTTTGGAGGGGACTATGGGGCCAACGTCCTGACTTTC
CASSFGGDYGANVLTF
>TRBJ2-2|TRBV6-8|.|.
TGTGCCAGCAGTATGAGTTCGAACACCGGGGAGCTGTTTTTT
CASSMSSNTGELFF
>TRBJ1-2|TRBV6-5|.|.
TGTGCCAGCAGTGGACCGGACTTGAACTATGGCTACACCTTC
CASSGPDLNYGYTF
>TRBJ2-6|TRBV2|.|TRBD1
TGTGCCAGCAGTACATCCGGGACAGGGTTTGTGGCTGGGGCCAACGTCCTGACTTTC
CASSTSGTGFVAGANVLTF
>TRBJ1-1|TRBV27|.|TRBD1
TGTGCCAGCAGTATGCAAAGGGACAGGGATACTGAAGCTTTCTTT
CASSMQRDRDTEAFF
>TRBJ2-7|TRBV5-4|once|TRBD1
TGTGCCAGCAGCCAGGGGTTGGGACAGGGATACGAGCAGTACTTC
CASSQGLGQGYEQYF
>TRBJ2-1|TRBV28|.|.
TGTGCCAGCAGTCCCAGGAGGGGGCAGAGCTCCTACAATGAGCAGTTCTTC
CASSPRRGQSSYNEQFF
>TRBJ2-7|TRBV11-2|.|TRBD2
TGTGCCAGCAGCTTAGAATCTAGCGGCACCTACGAGCAGTACTTC
CASSLESSGTYEQYF
>TRBJ2-7|TRBV27|many|.
TGTGCCAGCAGCGGGGGAGACGGCTACGAGCAGTACTTC
CASSGGDGYEQYF
>TRBJ2-5|TRBV14|.|TRBD2
TGTGCCAGCAGCCAACGGGGAGGGCTAGAGACCCAGTACTTC
CASSQRGGLETQYF
>TRBJ2-1|TRBV18|.|TRBD2
TGTGCCAGCTCACCGGGACTAGCGGGAAACAATGAGCAGTTCTTC
CASSPGLAGNNEQFF
>TRBJ2-1|TRBV6-6|.|.
TGTGCCAGCAGTTTGACAGTTACCTCCTACAATGAGCAGTTCTTC
CASSLTVTSYNEQFF
>TRBJ2-7|TRBV4-3|.|.
TGCGCCAGCAGCCAAGATCTGGATAGCCTCTACGAGCAGTACTTC
CASSQDLDSLYEQYF
>TRBJ1-2|TRBV7-2|few|TRBD1
TGTGCCAGCAGCTTCGCAGGGGGCGCCTATGGCTACACCTTC
CASSFAGGAYGYTF
>TRBJ2-7|TRBV25-1|.|TRBD1
TGTGCCAGCGCAGGGACAGGGTACGAGCAGTACTTC
CASAGTGYEQYF
>TRBJ2-7|TRBV6-4|.|.
TGTGCCAGCAGGGGGCGGGAAAGGACCTACGAGCAGTACTTC
CASRGRERTYEQYF
>TRBJ2-3|TRBV28|.|TRBD1
TGTGCCAGCAGTTTCTTCCGGACAGGGGCAGATACGCAGTATTTT
CASSFFRTGADTQYF
>TRBJ1-5|TRBV7-2|once|.
TGTGCCAGCAGCTTACGCGGGAATCAGCCCCAGCATTTT
CASSLRGNQPQHF
>TRBJ2-3|TRBV5-6|.|.
TGTGCCAGCAGCTTGCTTGTCACAGATACGCAGTATTTT
CASSLLVTDTQYF
>TRBJ2-7|TRBV13|.|TRBD1
TGTGCCAGCAGCGCCACCGACAGGGGCTACGAGCAGTACTTC
CASSATDRGYEQYF
>TRBJ2-1|TRBV27|.|TRBD1
TGTGCCAGCAGTGACAGGGACGGCTCCTACAATGAGCAGTTCTTC
CASSDRDGSYNEQFF
>TRBJ2-2|TRBV15|.|TRBD1
TGTGCCACCAGCAGAGATTGGCAGGGGGTATTAATCGGGGAGCTGTTTTTT
CATSRDWQGVLIGELFF
>TRBJ1-4|TRBV30|.|TRBD1
TGTGCCTGGAGTTTGGTAGGGACAGTATCTAATGAAAAACTGTTTTTT
CAWSLVGTVSNEKLFF
>TRBJ2-7|TRBV30|.|.
TGTGCCTGGAGTGTTCTTAGCGGATTGAGCTCCTACGAGCAGTACTTC
CAWSVLSGLSSYEQYF
>TRBJ2-5|TRBV9|.|.
TGTGCCAGCAGCGTATCAGGGCGCCAAGAGACCCAGTACTTC
CASSVSGRQETQYF
>TRBJ2-5|TRBV14|.|.
TGTGCCAGCAGCCAAGATATTGAGGAGTGGACCCAGTACTTC
CASSQDIEEWTQYF
>TRBJ2-1|TRBV5-1|once|.
TGCGCCAGCAGCTTGGTGTTGGGCGGGGAAGACGAGCAGTTCTTC
CASSLVLGGEDEQFF
>TRBJ1-2|TRBV5-6|.|TRBD1
TGTGCCAGCAGCTTCCGAACAGGGGTGAAGGGCTACACCTTC
CASSFRTGVKGYTF
>TRBJ2-5|TRBV19|once|.
TGTGCCAGTAGTATAGTGCACAGGGAGGAGACCCAGTACTTC
CASSIVHREETQYF
>TRBJ2-7|TRBV5-6|.|.
TGTGCCAGCAAGCTAGCATTTAACGAGCAGTACTTC
CASKLAFNEQYF
>TRBJ2-7|TRBV28|.|TRBD1
TGTGCCAGCAGCAGTGGGACAGTGCCCTACGAGCAGTACTTC
CASSSGTVPYEQYF